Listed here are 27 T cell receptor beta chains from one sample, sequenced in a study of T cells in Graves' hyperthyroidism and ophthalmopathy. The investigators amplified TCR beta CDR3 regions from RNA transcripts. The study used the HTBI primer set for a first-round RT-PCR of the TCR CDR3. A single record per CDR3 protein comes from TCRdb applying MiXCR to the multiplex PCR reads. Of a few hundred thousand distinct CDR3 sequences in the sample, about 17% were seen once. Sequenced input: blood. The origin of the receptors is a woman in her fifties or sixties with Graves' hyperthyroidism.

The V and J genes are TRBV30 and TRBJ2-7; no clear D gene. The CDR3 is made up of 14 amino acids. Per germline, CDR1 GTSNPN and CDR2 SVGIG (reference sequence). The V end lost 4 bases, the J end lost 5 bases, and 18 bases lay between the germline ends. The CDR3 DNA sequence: TGTGCCTGGAAAACACTCGCGGACCTGGACGAGCAGTACTTC. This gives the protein CAWKTLADLDEQYF.

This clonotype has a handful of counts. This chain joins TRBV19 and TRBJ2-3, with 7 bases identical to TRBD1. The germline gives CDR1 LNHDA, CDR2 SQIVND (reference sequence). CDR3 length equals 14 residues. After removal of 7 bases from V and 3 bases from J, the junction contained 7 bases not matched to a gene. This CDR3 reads CASNFGTVTDTQYF. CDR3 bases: TGTGCCAGTAACTTCGGGACAGTAACAGATACGCAGTATTTT.

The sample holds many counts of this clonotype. CDR3 in DNA: TGTGCCAGTAGAGGGCTTATGGGAGGGGCCCCGAAAAGCTCCTACAATGAGCAGTTCTTC. Protein product: CASRGLMGGAPKSSYNEQFF. J is TRBJ2-1 and V is TRBV19; the match to TRBD2 covers 7 bases. The ends lost 6 bases at V and 0 bases at J; junction bases unmatched: 20. There are 20 residues in the CDR3. Germline CDR1 LNHDA, CDR2 SQIVND (reference sequence).

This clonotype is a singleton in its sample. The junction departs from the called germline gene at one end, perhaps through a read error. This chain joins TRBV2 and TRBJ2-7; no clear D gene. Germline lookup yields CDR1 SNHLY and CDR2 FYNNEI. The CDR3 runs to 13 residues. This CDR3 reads CASSQAPGYEQYF. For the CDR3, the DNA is TGCGCCAGCAGCCAAGCCCCCGGCTACGAGCAGTACTTC. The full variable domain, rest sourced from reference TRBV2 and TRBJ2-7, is EPEVTQTPSHQVTQMGQEVILRCVPISNHLYFYWYRQILGQKVEFLVSFYNNEISEKSEIFDDQFSVERPDGSNFTLKIRSTKLEDSAMYFCASSQAPGYEQYFGPGTRLTVT.

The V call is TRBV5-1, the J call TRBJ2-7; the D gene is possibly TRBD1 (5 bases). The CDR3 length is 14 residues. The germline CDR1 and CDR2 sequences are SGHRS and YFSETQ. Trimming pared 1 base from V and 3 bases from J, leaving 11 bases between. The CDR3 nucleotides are TGCGCCAGCAGCTTGAAAGGGGCCCTCTACGAGCAGTACTTC. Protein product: CASSLKGALYEQYF.

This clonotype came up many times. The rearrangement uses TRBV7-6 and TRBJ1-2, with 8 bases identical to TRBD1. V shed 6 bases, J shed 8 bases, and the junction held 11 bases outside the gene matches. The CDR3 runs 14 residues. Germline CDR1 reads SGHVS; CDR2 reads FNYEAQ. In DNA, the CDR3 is TGTGCCAGCAGTAACACGTGGGACAGGCGAGGCTACACCTTC. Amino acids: CASSNTWDRRGYTF. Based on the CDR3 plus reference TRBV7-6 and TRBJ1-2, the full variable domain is GAGVSQSPRYKVTKRGQDVALRCDPISGHVSLYWYRQALGQGPEFLTYFNYEAQQDKSGLPNDRFSAERPEGSISTLTIQRTEQRDSAMYRCASSNTWDRRGYTFGSGTRLTVV.

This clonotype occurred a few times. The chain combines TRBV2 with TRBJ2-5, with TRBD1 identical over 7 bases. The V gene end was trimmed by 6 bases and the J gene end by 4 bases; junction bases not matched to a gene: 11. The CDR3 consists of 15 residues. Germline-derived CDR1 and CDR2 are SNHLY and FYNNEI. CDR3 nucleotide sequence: TGTGCCAGCAGCATGGGGACAGTGGGGCGAGAGACCCAGTACTTC. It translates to CASSMGTVGRETQYF.

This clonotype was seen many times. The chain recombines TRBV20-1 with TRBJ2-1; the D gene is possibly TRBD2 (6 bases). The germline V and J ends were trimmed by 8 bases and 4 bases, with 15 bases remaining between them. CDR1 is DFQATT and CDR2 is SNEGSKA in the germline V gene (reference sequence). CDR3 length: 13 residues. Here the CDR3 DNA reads TGCAGTTACGGGGGAGGCACATACAATGAGCAGTTCTTC. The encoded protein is CSYGGGTYNEQFF.

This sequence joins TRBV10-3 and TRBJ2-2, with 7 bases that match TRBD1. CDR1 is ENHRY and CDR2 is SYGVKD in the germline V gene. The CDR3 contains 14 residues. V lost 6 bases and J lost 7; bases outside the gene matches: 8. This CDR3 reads CAIRGTGEHGELFF. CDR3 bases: TGTGCCATCAGGGGAACAGGGGAGCACGGGGAGCTGTTTTTT.

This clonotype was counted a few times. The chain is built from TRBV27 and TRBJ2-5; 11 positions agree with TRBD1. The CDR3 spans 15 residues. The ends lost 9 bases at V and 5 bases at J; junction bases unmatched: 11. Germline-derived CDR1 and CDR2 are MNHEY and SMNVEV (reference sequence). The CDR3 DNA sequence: TGTGCCAGTGGAAGGACAGGGGGCGCGGGGGAGACCCAGTACTTC. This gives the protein CASGRTGGAGETQYF.

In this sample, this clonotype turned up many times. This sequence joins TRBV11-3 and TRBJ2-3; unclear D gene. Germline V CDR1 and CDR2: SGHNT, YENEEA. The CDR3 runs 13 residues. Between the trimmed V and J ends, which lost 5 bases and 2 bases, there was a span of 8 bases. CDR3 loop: CASSPESTDTQYF. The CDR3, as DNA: TGTGCCAGCAGCCCTGAGTCCACAGATACGCAGTATTTT.

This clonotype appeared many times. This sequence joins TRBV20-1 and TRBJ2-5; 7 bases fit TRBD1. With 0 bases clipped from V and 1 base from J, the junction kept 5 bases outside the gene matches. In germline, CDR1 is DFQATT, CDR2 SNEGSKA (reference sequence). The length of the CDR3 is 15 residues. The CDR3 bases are TGCAGTGCTAGAGACCCGCAGGGGGTCCAAGAGACCCAGTACTTC. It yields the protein CSARDPQGVQETQYF.

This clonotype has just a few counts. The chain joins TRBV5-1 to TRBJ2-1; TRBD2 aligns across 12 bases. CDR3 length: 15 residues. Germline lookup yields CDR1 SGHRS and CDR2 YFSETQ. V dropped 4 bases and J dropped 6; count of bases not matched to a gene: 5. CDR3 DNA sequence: TGCGCCAGCAGCCTGACTAGCGGGAGTTTCAATGAGCAGTTCTTC. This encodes CASSLTSGSFNEQFF.

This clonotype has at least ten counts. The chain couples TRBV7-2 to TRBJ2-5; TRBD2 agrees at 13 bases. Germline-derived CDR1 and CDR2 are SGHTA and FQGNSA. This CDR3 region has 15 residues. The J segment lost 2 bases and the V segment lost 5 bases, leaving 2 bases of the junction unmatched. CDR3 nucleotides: TGTGCCAGCAGCACTAGCGGGAGGGGGCAAGAGACCCAGTACTTC. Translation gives CASSTSGRGQETQYF.

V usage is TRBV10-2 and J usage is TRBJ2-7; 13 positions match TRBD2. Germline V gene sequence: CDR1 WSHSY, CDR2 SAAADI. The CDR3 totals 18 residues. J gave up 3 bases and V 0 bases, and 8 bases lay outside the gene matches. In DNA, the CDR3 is TGCGCCAGCAGTGAGTCGACTCTGGGACTAGCGGGATTCTACGAGCAGTACTTC. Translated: CASSESTLGLAGFYEQYF.

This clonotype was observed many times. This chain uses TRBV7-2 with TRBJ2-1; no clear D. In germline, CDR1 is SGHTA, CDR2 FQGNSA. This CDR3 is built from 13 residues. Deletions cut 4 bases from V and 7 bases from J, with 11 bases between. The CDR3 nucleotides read TGTGCCAGCAGCTCTACGGGTACAAATGAGCAGTTCTTC. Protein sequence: CASSSTGTNEQFF.

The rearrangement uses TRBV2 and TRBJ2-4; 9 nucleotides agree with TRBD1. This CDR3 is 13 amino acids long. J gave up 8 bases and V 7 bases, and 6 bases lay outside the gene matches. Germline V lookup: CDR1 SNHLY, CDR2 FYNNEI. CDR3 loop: CASMLGQGDIQYF. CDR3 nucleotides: TGTGCCAGCATGCTGGGACAGGGCGACATTCAGTACTTC.

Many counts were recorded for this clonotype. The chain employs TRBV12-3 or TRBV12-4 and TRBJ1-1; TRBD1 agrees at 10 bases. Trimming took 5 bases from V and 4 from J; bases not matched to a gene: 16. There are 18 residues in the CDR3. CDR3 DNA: TGTGCCAGCAGTCGAAAGGCCGGGACAGGGGTTGTCCCCACTGAAGCTTTCTTT. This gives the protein CASSRKAGTGVVPTEAFF.

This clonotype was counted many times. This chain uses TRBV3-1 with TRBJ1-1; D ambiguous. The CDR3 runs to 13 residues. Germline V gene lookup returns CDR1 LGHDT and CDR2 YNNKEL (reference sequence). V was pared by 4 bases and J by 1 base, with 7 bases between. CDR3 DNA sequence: TGTGCCAGCAGCCGCAACACGAACACTGAAGCTTTCTTT. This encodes CASSRNTNTEAFF.

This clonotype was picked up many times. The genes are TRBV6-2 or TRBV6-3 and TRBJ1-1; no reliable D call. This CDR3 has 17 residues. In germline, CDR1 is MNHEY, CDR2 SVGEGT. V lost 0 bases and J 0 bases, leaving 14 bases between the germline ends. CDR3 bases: TGTGCCAGCAGTTACTCGTTAGCAAACCTCATGAACACTGAAGCTTTCTTT. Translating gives CASSYSLANLMNTEAFF.

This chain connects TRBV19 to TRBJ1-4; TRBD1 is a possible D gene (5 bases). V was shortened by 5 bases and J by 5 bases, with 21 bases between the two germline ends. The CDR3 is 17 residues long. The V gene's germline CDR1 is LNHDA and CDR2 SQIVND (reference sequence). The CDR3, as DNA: TGTGCCAGTAGTCCGGGGCCTACTTCTCCTCCCAATGAAAAACTGTTTTTT. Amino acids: CASSPGPTSPPNEKLFF.

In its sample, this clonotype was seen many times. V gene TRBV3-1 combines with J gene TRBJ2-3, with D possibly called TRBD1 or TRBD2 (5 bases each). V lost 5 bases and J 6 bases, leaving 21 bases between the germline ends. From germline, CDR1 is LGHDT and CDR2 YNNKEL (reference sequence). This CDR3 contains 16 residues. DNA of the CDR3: TGTGCCAGCAGCGGAATAAGGGACCCCGTTTGGGATACGCAGTATTTT. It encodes CASSGIRDPVWDTQYF.

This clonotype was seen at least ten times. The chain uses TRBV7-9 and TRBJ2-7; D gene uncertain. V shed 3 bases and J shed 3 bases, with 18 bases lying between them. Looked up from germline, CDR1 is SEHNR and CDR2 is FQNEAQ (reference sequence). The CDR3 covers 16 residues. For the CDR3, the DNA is TGTGCCAGCAGCTTTATCTTCGACACGAACAACTACGAGCAGTACTTC. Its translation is CASSFIFDTNNYEQYF.

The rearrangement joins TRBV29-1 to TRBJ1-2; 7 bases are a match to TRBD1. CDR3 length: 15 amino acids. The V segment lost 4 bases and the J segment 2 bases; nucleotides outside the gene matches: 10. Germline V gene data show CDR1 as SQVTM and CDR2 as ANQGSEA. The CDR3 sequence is CSVVPLGQTNYGYTF. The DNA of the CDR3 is TGCAGCGTTGTTCCTTTGGGACAGACGAACTATGGCTACACCTTC.

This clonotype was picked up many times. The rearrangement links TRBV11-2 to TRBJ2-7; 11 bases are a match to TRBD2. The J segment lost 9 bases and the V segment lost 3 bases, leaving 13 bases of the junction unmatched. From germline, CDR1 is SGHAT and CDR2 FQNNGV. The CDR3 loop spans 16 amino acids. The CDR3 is CASSFSGTSGSSGQYF. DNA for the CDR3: TGTGCCAGCAGCTTTTCCGGGACTAGCGGCAGCAGTGGGCAGTACTTC.

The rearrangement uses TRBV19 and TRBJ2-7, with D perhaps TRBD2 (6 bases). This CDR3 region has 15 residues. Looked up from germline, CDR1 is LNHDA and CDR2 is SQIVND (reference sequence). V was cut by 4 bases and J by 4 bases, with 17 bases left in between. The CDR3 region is CASSSGTTKQYEQYF. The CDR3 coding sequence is TGTGCCAGTAGTAGCGGGACCACGAAGCAATACGAGCAGTACTTC.

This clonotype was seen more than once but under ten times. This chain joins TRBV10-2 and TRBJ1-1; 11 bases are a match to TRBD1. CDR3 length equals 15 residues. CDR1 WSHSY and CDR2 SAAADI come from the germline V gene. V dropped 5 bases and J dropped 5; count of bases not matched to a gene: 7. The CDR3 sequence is CASSPRTGGWTEAFF. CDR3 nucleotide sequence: TGCGCCAGCAGTCCTCGGACAGGGGGCTGGACTGAAGCTTTCTTT.